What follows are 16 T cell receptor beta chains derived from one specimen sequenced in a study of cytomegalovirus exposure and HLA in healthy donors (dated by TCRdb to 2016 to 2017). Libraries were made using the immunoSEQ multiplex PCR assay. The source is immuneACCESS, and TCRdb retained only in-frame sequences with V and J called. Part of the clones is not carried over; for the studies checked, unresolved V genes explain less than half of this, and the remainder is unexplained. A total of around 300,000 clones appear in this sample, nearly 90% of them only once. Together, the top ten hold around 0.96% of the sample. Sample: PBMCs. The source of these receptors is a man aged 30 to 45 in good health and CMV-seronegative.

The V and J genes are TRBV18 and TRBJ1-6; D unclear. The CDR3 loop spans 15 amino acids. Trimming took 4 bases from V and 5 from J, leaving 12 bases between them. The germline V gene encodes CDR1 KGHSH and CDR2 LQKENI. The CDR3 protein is CASSLREGDNSPLHF. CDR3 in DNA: TGTGCCAGCTCACTTCGCGAAGGAGATAATTCACCCCTCCACTTT.

This CDR3 is CASSFLAGPSTDTQYF. The CDR3 nucleotides read TGCGCCAGCAGCTTTTTAGCGGGGCCAAGCACAGATACGCAGTATTTT. This rearrangement joins TRBV5-1 to TRBJ2-3; TRBD2 agrees at 8 bases. Germline values: CDR1 SGHRS, CDR2 YFSETQ. Germline trimming cut 2 bases from V and 0 bases from J; bases unmatched to any gene: 5. CDR3 length equals 16 residues.

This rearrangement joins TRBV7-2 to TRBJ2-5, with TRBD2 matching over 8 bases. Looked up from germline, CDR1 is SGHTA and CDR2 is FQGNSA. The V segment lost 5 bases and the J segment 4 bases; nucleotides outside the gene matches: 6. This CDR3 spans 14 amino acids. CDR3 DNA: TGTGCCAGCAGCCCGGGACTAGAAAGAGAGACCCAGTACTTC. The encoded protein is CASSPGLERETQYF.

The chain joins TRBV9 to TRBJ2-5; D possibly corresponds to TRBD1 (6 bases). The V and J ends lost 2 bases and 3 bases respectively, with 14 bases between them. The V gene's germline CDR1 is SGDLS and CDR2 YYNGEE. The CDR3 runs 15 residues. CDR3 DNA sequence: TGTGCCAGCAGCGTCCAAACAGGGTTGAAAGAGACCCAGTACTTC. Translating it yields CASSVQTGLKETQYF.

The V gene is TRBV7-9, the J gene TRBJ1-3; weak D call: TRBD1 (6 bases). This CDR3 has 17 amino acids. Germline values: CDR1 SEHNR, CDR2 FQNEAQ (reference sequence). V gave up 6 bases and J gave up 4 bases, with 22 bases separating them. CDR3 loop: CASSNRGTGFPGNTIYF. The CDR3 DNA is TGTGCCAGCAGTAATAGGGGTACAGGGTTTCCCGGAAACACCATATATTTT.

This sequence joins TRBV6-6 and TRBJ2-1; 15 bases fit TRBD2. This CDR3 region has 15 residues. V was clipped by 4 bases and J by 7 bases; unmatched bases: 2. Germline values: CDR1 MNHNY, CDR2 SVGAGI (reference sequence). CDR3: CASSSGTSGGNEQFF. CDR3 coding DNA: TGTGCCAGCAGTTCCGGGACTAGCGGGGGGAATGAGCAGTTCTTC.

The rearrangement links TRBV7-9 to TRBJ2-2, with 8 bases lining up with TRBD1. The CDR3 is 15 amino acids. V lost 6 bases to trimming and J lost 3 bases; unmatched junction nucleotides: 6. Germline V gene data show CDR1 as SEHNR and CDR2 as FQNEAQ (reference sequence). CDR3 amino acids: CASSPGGQDTGELFF. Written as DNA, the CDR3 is TGTGCCAGCAGTCCAGGGGGCCAGGACACCGGGGAGCTGTTTTTT. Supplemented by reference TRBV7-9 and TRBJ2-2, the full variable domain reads DTGVSQNPRHKITKRGQNVTFRCDPISEHNRLYWYRQTLGQGPEFLTYFQNEAQLEKSRLLSDRFSAERPKGSFSTLEIQRTEQGDSAMYLCASSPGGQDTGELFFGEGSRLTVL.

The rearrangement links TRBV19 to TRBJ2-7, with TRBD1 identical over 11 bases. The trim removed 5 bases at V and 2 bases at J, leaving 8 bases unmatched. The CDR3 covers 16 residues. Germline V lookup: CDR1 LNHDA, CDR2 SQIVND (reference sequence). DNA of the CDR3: TGTGCCAGTAGTCCTACTCCGGGACAGGGGGCCTACGAGCAGTACTTC. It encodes CASSPTPGQGAYEQYF.

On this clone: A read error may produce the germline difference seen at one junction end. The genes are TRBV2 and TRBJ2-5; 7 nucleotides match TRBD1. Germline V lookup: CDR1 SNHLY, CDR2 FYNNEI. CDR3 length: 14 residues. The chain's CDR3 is CARSARQGQETQYF. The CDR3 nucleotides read TGTGCCCGCAGCGCGAGACAGGGTCAAGAGACCCAGTACTTC. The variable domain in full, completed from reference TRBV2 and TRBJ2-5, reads EPEVTQTPSHQVTQMGQEVILRCVPISNHLYFYWYRQILGQKVEFLVSFYNNEISEKSEIFDDQFSVERPDGSNFTLKIRSTKLEDSAMYFCARSARQGQETQYFGPGTRLLVL.

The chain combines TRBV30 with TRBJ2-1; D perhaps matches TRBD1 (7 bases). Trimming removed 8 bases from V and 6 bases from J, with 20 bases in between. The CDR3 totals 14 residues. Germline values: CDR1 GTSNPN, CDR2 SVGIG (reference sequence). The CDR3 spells CAGSGDRVSNEQFF. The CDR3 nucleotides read TGTGCCGGTTCGGGAGACAGGGTGTCCAATGAGCAGTTCTTC.

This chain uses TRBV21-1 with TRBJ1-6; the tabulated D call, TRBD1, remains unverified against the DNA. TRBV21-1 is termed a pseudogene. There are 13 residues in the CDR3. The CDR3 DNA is TGTGCCAGGGGGGGACAGAAGGATTCACCCCTCCACTTT. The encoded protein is CARGGQKDSPLHF.

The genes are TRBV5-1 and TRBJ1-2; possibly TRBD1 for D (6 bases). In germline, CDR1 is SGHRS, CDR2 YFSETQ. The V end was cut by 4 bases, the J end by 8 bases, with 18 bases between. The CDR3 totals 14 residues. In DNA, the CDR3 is TGCGCCAGCAGCGGCCCGACAGGCCCGGAGGGCTACACCTTC. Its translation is CASSGPTGPEGYTF.

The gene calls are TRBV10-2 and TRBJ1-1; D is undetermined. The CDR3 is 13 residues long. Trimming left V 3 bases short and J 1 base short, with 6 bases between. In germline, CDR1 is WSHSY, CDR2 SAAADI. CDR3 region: CASSERQNTEAFF. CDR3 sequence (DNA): TGCGCCAGCAGTGAAAGACAGAACACTGAAGCTTTCTTT.

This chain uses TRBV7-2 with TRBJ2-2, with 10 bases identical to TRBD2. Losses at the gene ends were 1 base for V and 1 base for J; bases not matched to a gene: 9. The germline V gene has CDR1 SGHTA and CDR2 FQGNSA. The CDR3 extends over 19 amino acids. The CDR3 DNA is TGTGCCAGCAGCTTAGGCCGGATAGCGGGGGGACAGAACACCGGGGAGCTGTTTTTT. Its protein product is CASSLGRIAGGQNTGELFF.

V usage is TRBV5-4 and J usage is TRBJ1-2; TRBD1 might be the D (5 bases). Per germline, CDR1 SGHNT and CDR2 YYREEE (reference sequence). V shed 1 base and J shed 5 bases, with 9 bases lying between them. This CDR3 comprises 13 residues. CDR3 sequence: CASSLPGRYGYTF. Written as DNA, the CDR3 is TGTGCCAGCAGCTTGCCAGGGAGGTATGGCTACACCTTC.

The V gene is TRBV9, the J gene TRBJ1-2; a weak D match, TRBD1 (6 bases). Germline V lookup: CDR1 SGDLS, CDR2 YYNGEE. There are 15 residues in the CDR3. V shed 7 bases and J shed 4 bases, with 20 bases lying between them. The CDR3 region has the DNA TGTGCCAGCGGCGGAAATCGCGGGGGCCCCTATGGCTACACCTTC. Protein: CASGGNRGGPYGYTF.